This TCR beta chain was observed in a study of spatial heterogeneity in lung cancer. This clonotype was seen repeatedly, ten times or more. Time point specified: sample taken at primary tumor resection. Unsorted tumor, nontumor lung tissue or cryopreserved PBMC supplied the whole RNA. The donors comprised approximately 72 untreated early-stage non-small cell lung cancer patients. The CDR3 spans 15 residues. Germline-derived CDR1 and CDR2 are MNHEY and SVGAGI. Trimming removed 4 bases from V and 0 bases from J, with 9 bases in between. TCR cDNA molecules each carried a unique molecular identifier. TCRdb called the 5' RACE reads again in MiXCR, with one record for every CDR3 protein. The table lists 30,000 to 45,000 distinct CDR3 sequences, 4% to 6% of them singletons.

This TCR came from a female donor with early-stage non-small cell lung cancer. The specimen comprised PBMCs, sampled at surgery. V gene TRBV6-5 combines with J gene TRBJ2-2; no definite D call. CDR3 sequence reads: CASSFGGANTGELFF. The DNA for the CDR3 is TGTGCCAGCAGTTTTGGCGGAGCGAACACCGGGGAGCTGTTTTTT.